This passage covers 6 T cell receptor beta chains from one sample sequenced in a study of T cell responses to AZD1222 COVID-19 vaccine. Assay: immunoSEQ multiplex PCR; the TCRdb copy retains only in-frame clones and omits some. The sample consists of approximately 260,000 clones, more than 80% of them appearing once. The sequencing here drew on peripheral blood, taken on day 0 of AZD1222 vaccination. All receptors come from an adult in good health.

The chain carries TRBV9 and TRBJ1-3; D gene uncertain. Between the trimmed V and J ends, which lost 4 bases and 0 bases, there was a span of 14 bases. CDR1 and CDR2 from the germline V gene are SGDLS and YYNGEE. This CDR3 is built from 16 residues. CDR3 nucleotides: TGTGCCAGCAGCCGAAGCTCTGTTTACTCTGGAAACACCATATATTTT. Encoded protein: CASSRSSVYSGNTIYF.

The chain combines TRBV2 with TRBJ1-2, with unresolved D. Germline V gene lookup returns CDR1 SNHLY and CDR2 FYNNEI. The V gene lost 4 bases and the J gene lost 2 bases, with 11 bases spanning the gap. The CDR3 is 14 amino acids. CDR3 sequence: CASSGFQKNYGYTF. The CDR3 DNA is TGTGCCAGCAGTGGATTTCAGAAGAACTATGGCTACACCTTC. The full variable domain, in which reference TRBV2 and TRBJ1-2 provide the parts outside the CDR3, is EPEVTQTPSHQVTQMGQEVILRCVPISNHLYFYWYRQILGQKVEFLVSFYNNEISEKSEIFDDQFSVERPDGSNFTLKIRSTKLEDSAMYFCASSGFQKNYGYTFGSGTRLTVV.

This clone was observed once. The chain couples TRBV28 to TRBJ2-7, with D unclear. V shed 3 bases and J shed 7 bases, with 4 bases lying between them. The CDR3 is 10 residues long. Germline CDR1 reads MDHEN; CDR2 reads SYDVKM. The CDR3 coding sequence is TGTGCCAGCAGTTTGGGAGAGCAGTACTTC. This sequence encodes CASSLGEQYF. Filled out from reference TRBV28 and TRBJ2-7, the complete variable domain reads DVKVTQSSRYLVKRTGEKVFLECVQDMDHENMFWYRQDPGLGLRLIYFSYDVKMKEKGDIPEGYSVSREKKERFSLILESASTNQTSMYLCASSLGEQYFGPGTRLTVT.

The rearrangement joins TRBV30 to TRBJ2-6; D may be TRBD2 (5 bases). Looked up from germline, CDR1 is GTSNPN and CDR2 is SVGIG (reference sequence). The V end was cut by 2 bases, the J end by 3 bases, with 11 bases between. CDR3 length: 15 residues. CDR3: CAWSLHGSGANVLTF. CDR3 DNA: TGTGCCTGGAGTCTTCATGGGAGTGGGGCCAACGTCCTGACTTTC.

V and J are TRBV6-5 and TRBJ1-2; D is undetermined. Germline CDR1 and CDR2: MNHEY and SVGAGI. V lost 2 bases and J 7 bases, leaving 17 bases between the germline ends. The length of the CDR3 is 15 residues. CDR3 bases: TGTGCCAGCAGTTACGGTACGGCAGCTGGTCTTGGCTACACCTTC. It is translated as CASSYGTAAGLGYTF.

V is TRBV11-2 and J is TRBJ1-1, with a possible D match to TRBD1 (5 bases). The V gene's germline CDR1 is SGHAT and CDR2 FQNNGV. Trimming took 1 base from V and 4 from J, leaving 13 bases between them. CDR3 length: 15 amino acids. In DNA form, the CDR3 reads TGTGCCAGCAGCTTAGGCCAAGGGGCGGGCACTGAAGCTTTCTTT. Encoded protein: CASSLGQGAGTEAFF.